What follows is one TCR beta chain and its context. The table lists this clonotype with many counts. Its antigen is currently not known. No base quality values were provided; no much bigger clone lies one nucleotide off. cDNA synthesis used template-switch 5'RACE with a primer carrying a 10-nucleotide random unique molecular identifier tagging each TCR transcript. Each sequencing run produced over 180 million TCR-beta sequences covering 15-18 subjects. Total RNA was extracted with the RNeasy kit. TCR-beta VDJ regions were amplified with primers for the TCR constant region and the 5'RACE anchor, using the KAPA Real-time Library Amplification kit. A first PCR added sample indexes and Illumina adaptors, and a second PCR then raised library yield. The roughly 650 bp TCR product was size-selected on a 2% E-gel SizeSelection system after Ampure bead purification. Library quality was checked on a Bioanalyzer, concentration was measured with Qubit, and libraries were quantified with the Kapa Library Quantification kit before pooling. Paired-end 2 x 150 bp sequencing of the libraries was performed on an Illumina HiSeq 2500. To increase sequence diversity, roughly 24-31% phiX was spiked into each library pool. The source study handled its data this way. The quality-filtered reads were processed with the UMI-based MiGEC pipeline, whose error correction step removed more than 75% of the raw TCR sequences. VDJ genes were aligned to IMGT germline references, and clonotypes were defined by unique CDR3 amino acid sequence plus V-J genes. Clonal expansion, Shannon diversity and CDR3 relatedness (CalcPairwiseDistances, ClusterSamples) were evaluated with VDJtools, and phylogenetic trees were built with CLCbio workbench. Clones with at least 8 unique UMIs were defined as expanded, with this threshold being based on coefficient-of-variation modelling across technical triplicates. The public reads were reanalyzed by TCRdb: fastp trimming at Q25, MiXCR alignment, in-frame beta chains only. Merged by CDR3 protein, the rows form single entries marked with the most common genes and DNA. TCRdb, not the authors, supplied the V and J calls. In this sample the table shows about 53,000 distinct CDR3 sequences, 7% to 10% of which occur a single time. About 1.9% of the sample is held by the ten biggest clonotypes.

This record comes from a study of neurological immune-mediated disorders (dated 2019 in TCRdb). At the level of the whole study: The study compared peripheral blood TCR-beta repertoires of HTLV-I-associated myelopathy (HAM/TSP) patients, multiple sclerosis patients and healthy controls using UMI-based sequencing. The roughly 100 TCR-beta libraries covered PBMC samples along with longitudinal samples, technical triplicates, and paired sorted CD4+ and CD8+ T-cell subsets. Longitudinal HAM/TSP and healthy donors were sampled at 3 time-points each (about 3-40 month intervals). Of the approximately 70 subjects in the cohort, around 15 were HAM/TSP patients, about 34 were multiple sclerosis patients, and about 20 were healthy controls. Overall study results and their limits: TCR clonal expansion was greatest in HAM/TSP patients and smallest in MS patients, who ranked below even healthy controls. Expanded clones from different subjects shared no identical CDR3 amino acid sequences, which suggests that TCR-beta repertoires were private in all groups.

The sample's time point, from its label and the paper: longitudinal time-point 3. The healthy controls were volunteers from blood banks in Maryland, USA. Unsorted PBMC libraries were generated from 2 million PBMCs stored in RNAlater at -80 °C until RNA extraction. Peripheral blood was subjected to Ficoll-Hypaque density gradient centrifugation to isolate PBMCs, which were then cryopreserved in liquid nitrogen. V lost 7 bases and J lost 1 base, and the count of bases not matched to a germline gene is 5. The CDR3 goes from the cysteine to the phenylalanine over 14 residues. CDR3 DNA only is kept here, 42 bases in frame from base 1. The germline V gene (reference sequence) yields MNHEY for CDR1 and SMNVEV for CDR2.

The rearrangement joined TRBV27 to TRBJ2-7, and 9 bases in between align with TRBD2. This TCR was sampled from a woman between 35 and 50 years old in good health. The specimen was PBMCs. The CDR3 region reads CASTRTSASYEQYF. The DNA sequence is as follows: TGTGCCAGCACCCGGACTAGCGCTTCCTACGAGCAGTACTTC.